This TCR beta chain is drawn from a study of control samples from healthy donors and cancer patients. Sequencing was performed with immunoSEQ multiplex PCR; in TCRdb, only in-frame clones are kept and a portion is missing. This sample yields tens of thousands of clones, of which more than 85% are seen a single time; 4% belongs to the top ten. The V and J ends lost 3 bases and 3 bases respectively, with 15 bases between them. From germline, CDR1 is SGHRS and CDR2 YFSETQ. This CDR3 has 15 amino acids. The sample was blood. The rearrangement uses TRBV5-1 and TRBJ2-5; D may be TRBD1 (6 bases). The receptor's source is a woman between 50 and 59 years old in good health. CDR3 nucleotide sequence: TGCGCCAGCAGCTCACAGGGTCGATCGGAAGAGACCCAGTACTTC. Translation: CASSSQGRSEETQYF.